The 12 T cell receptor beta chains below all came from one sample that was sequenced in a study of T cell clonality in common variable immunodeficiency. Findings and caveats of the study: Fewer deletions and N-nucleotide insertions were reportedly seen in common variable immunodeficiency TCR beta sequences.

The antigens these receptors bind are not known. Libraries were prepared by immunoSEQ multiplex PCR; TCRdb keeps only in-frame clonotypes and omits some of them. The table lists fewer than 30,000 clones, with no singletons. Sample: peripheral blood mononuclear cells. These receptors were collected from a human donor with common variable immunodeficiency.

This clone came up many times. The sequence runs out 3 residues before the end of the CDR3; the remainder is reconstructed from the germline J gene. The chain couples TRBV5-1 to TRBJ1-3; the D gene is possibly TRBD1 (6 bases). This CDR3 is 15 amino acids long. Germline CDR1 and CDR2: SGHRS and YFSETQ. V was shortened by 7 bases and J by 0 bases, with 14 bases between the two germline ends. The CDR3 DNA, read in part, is TGCGCCAGCGGTGGGGGACAAAGCTCTGGAAACACC. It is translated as CASGGGQSSGNT. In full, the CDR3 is CASGGGQSSGNTIYF.

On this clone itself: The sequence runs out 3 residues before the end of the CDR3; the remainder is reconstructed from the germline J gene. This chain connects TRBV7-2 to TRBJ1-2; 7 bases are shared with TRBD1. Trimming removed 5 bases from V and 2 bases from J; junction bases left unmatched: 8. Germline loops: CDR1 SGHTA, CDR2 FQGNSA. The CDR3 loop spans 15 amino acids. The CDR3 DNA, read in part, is TGTGCCAGCAGCCCCTACCAGGGGGAAAACTATGGC. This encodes CASSPYQGENYG. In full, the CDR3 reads CASSPYQGENYGYTF.

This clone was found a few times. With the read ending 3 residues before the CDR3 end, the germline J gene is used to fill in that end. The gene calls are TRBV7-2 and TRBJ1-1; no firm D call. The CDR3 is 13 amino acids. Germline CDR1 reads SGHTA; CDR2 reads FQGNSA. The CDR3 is CASSLGGTVGAFF. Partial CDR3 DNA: TGTGCCAGCAGCTTAGGCGGTACGGTTGGA.

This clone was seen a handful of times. Incomplete CDR3 DNA: TGTGCCAGCTCCCGCCAAGAGACC. It specifies CASSRQET. The full CDR3 sequence reads CASSRQETQYF. The rearrangement links TRBV18 to TRBJ2-5; no clear D. The missing CDR3 end, 3 residues past where the read stops, is filled in from the germline J gene. The CDR3 totals 11 residues. Trimming removed 6 bases from V and 1 base from J, with 3 bases in between. Germline V gene data show CDR1 as KGHSH and CDR2 as LQKENI.

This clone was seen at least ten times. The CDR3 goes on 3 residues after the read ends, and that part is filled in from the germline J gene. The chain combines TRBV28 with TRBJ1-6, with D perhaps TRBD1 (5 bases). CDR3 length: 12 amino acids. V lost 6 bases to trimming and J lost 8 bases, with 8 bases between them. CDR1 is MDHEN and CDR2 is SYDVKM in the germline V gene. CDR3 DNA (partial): TGTGCCAGCAGCCTGACAGATTCACCC. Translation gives CASSLTDSP. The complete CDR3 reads CASSLTDSPLHF.

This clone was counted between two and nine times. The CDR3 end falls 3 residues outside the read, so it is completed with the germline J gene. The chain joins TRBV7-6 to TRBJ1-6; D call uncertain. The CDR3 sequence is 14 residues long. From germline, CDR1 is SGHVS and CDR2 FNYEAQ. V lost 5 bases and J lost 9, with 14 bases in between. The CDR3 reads CASSPRLSSSPLHF. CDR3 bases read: TGTGCCAGCAGCCCACGGCTGTCTAGTTCACCC.

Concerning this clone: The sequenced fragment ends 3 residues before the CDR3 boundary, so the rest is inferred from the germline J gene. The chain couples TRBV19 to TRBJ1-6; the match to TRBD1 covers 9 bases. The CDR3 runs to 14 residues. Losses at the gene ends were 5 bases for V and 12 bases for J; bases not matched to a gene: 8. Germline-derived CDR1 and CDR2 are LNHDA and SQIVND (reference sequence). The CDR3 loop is CASSSRDRVVPLHF. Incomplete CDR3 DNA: TGTGCCAGTAGTTCAAGGGACAGGGTGGTACCC.

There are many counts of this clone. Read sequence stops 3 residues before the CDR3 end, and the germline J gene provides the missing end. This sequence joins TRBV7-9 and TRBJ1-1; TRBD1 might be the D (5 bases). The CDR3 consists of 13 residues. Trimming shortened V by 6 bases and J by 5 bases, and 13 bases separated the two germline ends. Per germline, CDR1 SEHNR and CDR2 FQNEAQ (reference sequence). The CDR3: CASSPIRQTEAFF. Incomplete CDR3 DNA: TGTGCCAGCAGTCCTATTAGACAGACTGAA.

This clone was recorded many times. CDR3 DNA, as far as it was read: TGTGCCATCGGACAGGCGACTGAA. This codes for CAIGQATE. The whole CDR3 protein reads CAIGQATEAFF. The V gene is TRBV6-2 or TRBV6-3, the J gene TRBJ1-1, with 7 bases lining up with TRBD1. The read gets to within 3 residues of the CDR3 end, and the germline J gene fills in the rest. The CDR3 loop spans 11 amino acids. V lost 10 bases, J lost 5 bases, and 4 bases stayed unmatched. Germline CDR1 is MNHEY and CDR2 is SVGEGT.

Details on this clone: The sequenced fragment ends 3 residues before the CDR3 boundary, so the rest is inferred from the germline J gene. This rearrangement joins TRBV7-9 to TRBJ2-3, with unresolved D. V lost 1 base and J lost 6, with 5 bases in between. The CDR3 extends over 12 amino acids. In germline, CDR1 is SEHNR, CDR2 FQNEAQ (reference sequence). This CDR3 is CASSLVQDTQYF. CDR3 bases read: TGTGCCAGCAGCTTAGTTCAGGATACG.

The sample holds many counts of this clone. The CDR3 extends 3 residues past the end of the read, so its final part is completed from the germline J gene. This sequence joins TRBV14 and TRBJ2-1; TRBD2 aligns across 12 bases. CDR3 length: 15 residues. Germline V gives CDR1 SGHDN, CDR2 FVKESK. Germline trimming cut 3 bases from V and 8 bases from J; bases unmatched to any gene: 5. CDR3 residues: CASSQLAGGIDEQFF. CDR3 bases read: TGTGCCAGCAGCCAGCTAGCGGGGGGGATCGATGAG.

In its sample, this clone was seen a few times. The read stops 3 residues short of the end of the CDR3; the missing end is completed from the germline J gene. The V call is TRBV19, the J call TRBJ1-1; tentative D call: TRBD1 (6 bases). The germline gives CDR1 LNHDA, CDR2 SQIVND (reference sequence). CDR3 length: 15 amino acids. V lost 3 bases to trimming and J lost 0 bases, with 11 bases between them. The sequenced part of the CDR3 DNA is TGTGCCAGTAGTATGAGGACAGCTTTGAACACTGAA. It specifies CASSMRTALNTE. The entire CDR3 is CASSMRTALNTEAFF.